What follows is one TCR beta chain and its context. This record belongs to a study of blood T cell repertoires in COVID-19. Study summary: Samples of COVID-19 (acute and convalescent) were obtained from the United States, Italy and Spain.

Looked up from germline, CDR1 is SGDLS and CDR2 is YYNGEE. This CDR3 spans 14 amino acids. Germline trimming cut 4 bases from V and 3 bases from J; bases unmatched to any gene: 4. Only in-frame clones appear in the TCRdb table, and some are missing; sequencing was by immunoSEQ multiplex PCR. This table has 150,000 to 180,000 clones, around 83% appearing once. The clonotype was recovered from a woman in her fifties or sixties with COVID-19, enrolled during active disease. J is TRBJ2-1 and V is TRBV9; TRBD2 agrees at 7 bases. The sample consisted of peripheral blood. Here the CDR3 DNA reads TGTGCCAGCAGCACCCGGGACTACTACAATGAGCAGTTCTTC. It yields the protein CASSTRDYYNEQFF. Variable domain in full (rest from reference TRBV9 and TRBJ2-1): DSGVTQTPKHLITATGQRVTLRCSPRSGDLSVYWYQQSLDQGLQFLIQYYNGEERAKGNILERFSAQQFPDLHSELNLSSLELGDSALYFCASSTRDYYNEQFFGPGTRLTVL.